The next 9 T cell receptor beta chains were all read from a single sample in a study of blood T cells in healthy people across ages. Then a second PCR, running about 6 to 12 cycles, was carried out with a sample-barcoded 5' primer and a J-beta primer mix. TCRdb re-derived calls from the 5' RACE reads in MiXCR, one entry per CDR3 protein. Of nearly 1 million distinct CDR3 sequences in the sample, just over 50% are singletons; the top ten hold about a fifth. The sequenced sample was blood. The source is a woman in her fifties or sixties in good health.

This clonotype was counted only a few times. The V and J genes are TRBV12-3 or TRBV12-4 and TRBJ2-5; TRBD1 agrees at 9 bases. The J call may not be correct, given that the DNA end is closer to TRBJ2-4. The CDR3 runs to 14 residues. The CDR3, as DNA: TGTGCCAGCAGATTGGCGGGACAGGGAAACATTCAGTACTTC. Encoded protein: CASRLAGQGNIQYF.

The chain joins TRBV5-1 to TRBJ2-3, with TRBD2 identical over 8 bases. The V gene's germline CDR1 is SGHRS and CDR2 YFSETQ. The CDR3 totals 17 residues. Trimming at V came to 3 bases and at J to 2 bases, leaving 11 bases not matched to a gene. CDR3 amino acids: CASSSLGSGTFTDTQYF. The CDR3 bases are TGCGCCAGCAGCTCTCTCGGTAGCGGGACCTTCACAGATACGCAGTATTTT.

This clonotype was observed a single time. V usage is TRBV7-9 and J usage is TRBJ2-1; D gene unclear. CDR3 length: 13 residues. V lost 7 bases and J lost 5, with 12 bases in between. Germline assignment: CDR1 SEHNR and CDR2 FQNEAQ (reference sequence). Written as DNA, the CDR3 is TGTGCCAGCAACGGATGGCGTGACAATGAGCAGTTCTTC. Its translation is CASNGWRDNEQFF. The full variable domain, rest sourced from reference TRBV7-9 and TRBJ2-1, is DTGVSQNPRHKITKRGQNVTFRCDPISEHNRLYWYRQTLGQGPEFLTYFQNEAQLEKSRLLSDRFSAERPKGSFSTLEIQRTEQGDSAMYLCASNGWRDNEQFFGPGTRLTVL.

The chain recombines TRBV2 with TRBJ2-5; 11 nucleotides match TRBD2. The CDR3 totals 16 residues. From germline, CDR1 is SNHLY and CDR2 FYNNEI. Unmatched junction bases numbered 7, after V lost 6 bases and J lost 1 base. CDR3: CASRVRLAGSQETQYF. The DNA of the CDR3 is TGTGCCAGCAGGGTCCGACTAGCGGGATCCCAAGAGACCCAGTACTTC.

The chain uses TRBV6-1 and TRBJ2-3; D is perhaps TRBD1 or TRBD2 (7 bases each). Looked up from germline, CDR1 is MNHNS and CDR2 is SASEGT. The CDR3 consists of 16 residues. V was shortened by 7 bases and J by 0 bases, with 17 bases between the two germline ends. The CDR3 nucleotides read TGTGCCAGCACCCTGGGAGGGGGCTCTAGCACAGATACGCAGTATTTT. Residues: CASTLGGGSSTDTQYF.

This chain connects TRBV3-1 to TRBJ1-1; D is undetermined. The CDR3 loop spans 15 amino acids. Germline CDR1 and CDR2: LGHDT and YNNKEL (reference sequence). Trimming pared 0 bases from V and 3 bases from J, leaving 11 bases between. CDR3 bases: TGTGCCAGCAGCCAAGATCCCGGGATCTACACTGAAGCTTTCTTT. Residues: CASSQDPGIYTEAFF. The full variable domain, in which reference TRBV3-1 and TRBJ1-1 provide the parts outside the CDR3, is DTAVSQTPKYLVTQMGNDKSIKCEQNLGHDTMYWYKQDSKKFLKIMFSYNNKELIINETVPNRFSPKSPDKAHLNLHINSLELGDSAVYFCASSQDPGIYTEAFFGQGTRLTVV.

In its sample, this clonotype was seen a few times. The chain recombines TRBV10-3 with TRBJ2-1, with 9 bases aligning to TRBD2. The V gene end was trimmed by 2 bases and the J gene end by 5 bases; junction bases not matched to a gene: 1. From germline, CDR1 is ENHRY and CDR2 SYGVKD. The CDR3 covers 14 residues. CDR3 bases: TGTGCCATCAGTGAGGGGACTAGCAACAATGAGCAGTTCTTC. Protein product: CAISEGTSNNEQFF.

This clonotype was seen repeatedly, ten times or more. The V call is TRBV11-3, the J call TRBJ2-5; D might be TRBD1 (5 bases). Germline V CDR1 and CDR2: SGHNT, YENEEA. The V and J ends lost 1 base and 4 bases respectively, with 7 bases between them. The CDR3 has 13 amino acids. The CDR3 DNA reads as TGTGCCAGCAGCTTAGTTACAGGAGAGACCCAGTACTTC. It codes for CASSLVTGETQYF.

V usage is TRBV6-1 and J usage is TRBJ2-7, with D possibly matching TRBD2 (6 bases). The ends were cut back, 9 bases at V and 0 bases at J, with 15 bases in the middle. This CDR3 spans 14 amino acids. Looked up from germline, CDR1 is MNHNS and CDR2 is SASEGT. The CDR3 sequence is CASSPVGGSYEQYF. In nucleotides, the CDR3 is TGTGCCAGTTCGCCTGTCGGGGGCTCCTACGAGCAGTACTTC.